These T cell receptor beta chains were read from a single sample in a study of T cell responses to AZD1222 COVID-19 vaccine. Using immunoSEQ multiplex PCR, the repertoire was profiled, and TCRdb retains in-frame clones only, with some absent. The sample holds some 87,000 clones, over 75% seen once. Sample: peripheral blood, taken on day 0 of AZD1222 vaccination. The receptors stem from an adult in good health. Both conserved end residues are part of each CDR3. A D gene is named only where the DNA matches it firmly. Some rows have no size entry. The others give once, few or many, or a class for an expanded clone.

TRBJ2-7 | TRBV5-1 | - | TRBD1 | TGCGCCAGCAGCCCTGGGACAGGGAACGGCGAGCAGTACTTC | CASSPGTGNGEQYF
TRBJ1-2 | TRBV9 | - | - | TGTGCCAGCAGCGTAGGATGGGGCCAAACGGGCTATGGCTACACCTTC | CASSVGWGQTGYGYTF
TRBJ2-7 | TRBV28 | - | TRBD1 | TGTGCCAGCAGTTACTCCGGGACAGACGAGCAGTACTTC | CASSYSGTDEQYF
TRBJ1-2 | TRBV2 | once | TRBD1 | TGTGCCAGCAGTGAAGCAAGACAGGGGGTCTATGGCTACACCTTC | CASSEARQGVYGYTF
TRBJ2-2 | TRBV7-3 | once | - | TGTGCCAGCCGGGGAGGGGGCGATGGCACCGGGGAGCTGTTTTTT | CASRGGGDGTGELFF
TRBJ1-1 | TRBV28 | - | - | TGTGCCAGCAGTCTGTCGGGGGGTACTGAAGCTTTCTTT | CASSLSGGTEAFF
TRBJ2-5 | TRBV6-2/TRBV6-3 | once | TRBD2 | TGTGCCAGCAGTGACTCGGGACTAGCGGAAGAGACCCAGTACTTC | CASSDSGLAEETQYF
TRBJ2-1 | TRBV4-1 | - | TRBD2 | TGCGCCAGCAGCCTGAGACTAGCGGGAGGCCCTCGCAATGAGCAGTTCTTC | CASSLRLAGGPRNEQFF
TRBJ2-1 | TRBV5-1 | - | - | TGCGCCAGCAGCTTGGCCGACAGAGAGCAGTTCTTC | CASSLADREQFF
TRBJ2-3 | TRBV27 | - | TRBD2 | TGTGCCAGCAGACAACTAGCGGGGGGCACAGATACGCAGTATTTT | CASRQLAGGTDTQYF
TRBJ2-3 | TRBV5-5 | once | - | TGTGCCAGCAGCTTGACAGTTGATACGCAGTATTTT | CASSLTVDTQYF
TRBJ2-3 | TRBV7-3 | - | - | TGTGCCAGCAGCTTAAAGGGGGGGTGCCTACCTTGTCCATCCGCTTCCACAGATACGCAGTATTTT | CASSLKGGCLPCPSASTDTQYF
TRBJ2-2 | TRBV28 | - | - | TGTGCCAGCCTGGGCACACCCCCGACCGGGGAGCTGTTTTTT | CASLGTPPTGELFF
TRBJ2-3 | TRBV11-1 | - | - | TGTGCCAGCAGCTCCTCGTCGGATACGCAGTATTTT | CASSSSSDTQYF
TRBJ2-2 | TRBV28 | - | TRBD2 | TGTGCCAGCAGTGGACTAGCGGGCATCACCGGGGAGCTGTTTTTT | CASSGLAGITGELFF
TRBJ2-5 | TRBV10-3 | - | - | TGTGCCATCAGTGAGTCCGACACCCAAGAGACCCAGTACTTC | CAISESDTQETQYF
TRBJ2-7 | TRBV11-3 | - | TRBD2 | TGTGCCAGCAGCTCCTCTAGCGGGAGTGACGAGCAGTACTTC | CASSSSSGSDEQYF
TRBJ2-2 | TRBV28 | - | - | TGTGCCAGCAGTTTTGGGAGACGGCTGAACACCGGGGAGCTGTTTTTT | CASSFGRRLNTGELFF
TRBJ2-7 | TRBV7-9 | - | - | TGTGCCAGCAGCTTCCGGGACAACGAGCAGTACTTC | CASSFRDNEQYF
TRBJ2-7 | TRBV12-3/TRBV12-4 | - | - | TGTGCCAGCTCCCGCCTCTACGAGCAGTACTTC | CASSRLYEQYF
TRBJ1-2 | TRBV5-6 | - | - | TGTGCCAGCAGCTTGGTCTATGGCTACACCTTC | CASSLVYGYTF
TRBJ2-7 | TRBV11-2 | - | - | TGTGCCAGCAGCTATCGGAGAGGGGGACCGGACGAGCAGTACTTC | CASSYRRGGPDEQYF
TRBJ1-5 | TRBV28 | - | TRBD1 | TGTGCCAGCAGTTTGGACAGGGTTCAGCCCCAGCATTTT | CASSLDRVQPQHF
TRBJ1-1 | TRBV14 | - | - | TGTGCCAGCAGCCAAGATCTAACAGAAAACGGTTTCTTT | CASSQDLTENGFF
TRBJ2-1 | TRBV9 | - | - | TGTGCCAGCAGCCACGGCGGAGGTTACAATGAGCAGTTCTTC | CASSHGGGYNEQFF
TRBJ1-1 | TRBV29-1 | once | - | TGCAGCGTTTTATGGGCAACTGAAGCTTTCTTT | CSVLWATEAFF
TRBJ2-7 | TRBV6-1 | once | TRBD1 | TGTGCCAGCAGTGAAGTAAGGACAGGCCCCAACGAGCAGTACTTC | CASSEVRTGPNEQYF
TRBJ2-3 | TRBV10-3 | - | - | TGTGCCATCAGTGTAGGGTCCGATACGCAGTATTTT | CAISVGSDTQYF
TRBJ2-7 | TRBV3-1/TRBV3-2 | once | - | TGTGCCAGCAGCCCCCCGGGACGGGGATCCTACGAGCAGTACTTC | CASSPPGRGSYEQYF
TRBJ1-2 | TRBV5-6 | - | - | TGTGCCAGCAGCTTTGAGGGGAGGTTCAACTATGGCTACACCTTC | CASSFEGRFNYGYTF
TRBJ2-1 | TRBV24-1 | - | TRBD2 | TGTGCCACCAGTGGAACCACCTCTAGCGGAAGGACCTACAATGAGCAGTTCTTC | CATSGTTSSGRTYNEQFF
TRBJ2-7 | TRBV9 | - | TRBD1 | TGTGCCAGCAGCGTAGGTCGCAGGGGGTACCACGAGCAGTACTTC | CASSVGRRGYHEQYF
TRBJ2-3 | TRBV19 | - | - | TGTGCCAGTAGTAAGGGGAGAACCACAGATACGCAGTATTTT | CASSKGRTTDTQYF
TRBJ2-1 | TRBV4-1 | - | TRBD1 | TGCGCCAGCAGCCAAGAGGGGACAGGGACAGAGTCGAGGTTAACTAGGAATGAGCAGTTCTTC | CASSQEGTGTESRLTRNEQFF
TRBJ2-7 | TRBV9 | - | TRBD2 | TGTGCCAGCAGCGTAGGACTAGCGGGGAACTCCTACGAGCAGTACTTC | CASSVGLAGNSYEQYF
TRBJ2-7 | TRBV28 | - | - | TGTGCCAGCAGTTTATCCCAGGGCGAGCAGTACTTC | CASSLSQGEQYF
TRBJ2-1 | TRBV20-1 | - | - | TGCAGTGCTGGCTCCTACAATGAGCAGTTCTTC | CSAGSYNEQFF
TRBJ2-5 | TRBV20-1 | - | - | TGCAGTGCTAGAGGCCGAGAGACCCAGTACTTC | CSARGRETQYF
TRBJ1-2 | TRBV28 | - | - | TGTGCCAGCAGCCCCGCGCGCGACAGCTATGGCTACACCTTC | CASSPARDSYGYTF
TRBJ2-7 | TRBV3-1/TRBV3-2 | - | - | TGTGCCAGCAGCCGTAGCGGTGCGGGCTACGAGCAGTACTTC | CASSRSGAGYEQYF